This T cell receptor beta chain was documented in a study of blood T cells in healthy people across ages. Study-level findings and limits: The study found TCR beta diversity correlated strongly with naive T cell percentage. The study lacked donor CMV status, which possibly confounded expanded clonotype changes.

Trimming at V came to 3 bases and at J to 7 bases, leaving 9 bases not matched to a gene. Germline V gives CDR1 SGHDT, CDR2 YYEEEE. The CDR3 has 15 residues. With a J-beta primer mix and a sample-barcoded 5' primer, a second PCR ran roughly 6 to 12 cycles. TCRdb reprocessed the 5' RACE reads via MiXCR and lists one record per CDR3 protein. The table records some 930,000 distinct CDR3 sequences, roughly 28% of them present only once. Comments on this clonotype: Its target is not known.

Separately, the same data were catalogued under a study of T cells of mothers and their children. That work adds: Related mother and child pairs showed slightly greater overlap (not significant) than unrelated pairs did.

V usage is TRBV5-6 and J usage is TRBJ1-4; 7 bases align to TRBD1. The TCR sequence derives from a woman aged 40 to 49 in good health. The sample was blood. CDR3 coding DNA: TGTGCCAGCAGCTCTAGGACAGGCTGGGGTGAAAAACTGTTTTTT. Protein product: CASSSRTGWGEKLFF.